The source of this TCR beta chain is a study of OX40 agonist ivuxolimab in advanced cancers. Study results and limitations: Expanded clones tended on average to be more numerous among CD8+ T cells than CD4+.

Germline CDR1 is SEHNR and CDR2 is FQNEAQ (reference sequence). The CDR3 totals 14 residues. The V and J ends lost 2 bases and 0 bases respectively, with 7 bases between them. Concerning this clone itself: Its antigen is unidentified.

Measured with immunoSEQ multiplex PCR; TCRdb has only the in-frame clones, and not every one. In the table there are 55,000 to 75,000 clones, roughly 87% of which are singletons. This TCR was recovered from an adult with an advanced solid tumor such as melanoma, head and neck, liver or kidney cancer. The genes are TRBV7-9 and TRBJ2-5; D unresolved. Sample: CD4+ or CD8+ T cells sorted from blood, taken in a trial of the OX40 agonist ivuxolimab. This CDR3 reads CASSLYVDQETQYF. CDR3 bases: TGTGCCAGCAGCTTATATGTCGACCAAGAGACCCAGTACTTC.